What follows are 6 T cell receptor beta chains derived from one specimen sequenced in a study of T-cell reconstitution after alpha-beta-depleted transplantation in children. Unique molecular identifiers were incorporated when the TCRbeta library was constructed. Each CDR3 protein gets one entry after TCRdb re-called the PCR reads with MiXCR. The sample lists about 400,000 distinct CDR3 sequences; over 20% were seen once. The sequencing used PBMCs from the stem cell graft donor, collected from the stem cell graft. The receptors originated from a human donor who donated a stem cell graft to a child with acute myeloid leukemia.

This chain connects TRBV28 to TRBJ1-3; D remains unclear. Trimming shortened V by 3 bases and J by 9 bases, and 15 bases separated the two germline ends. Germline V lookup: CDR1 MDHEN, CDR2 SYDVKM. This CDR3 is 14 amino acids long. The DNA for the CDR3 is TGTGCCAGCAGTTTCGGGGTTAGGGAAGCCACCATATATTTT. Translating it yields CASSFGVREATIYF.

V and J are TRBV27 and TRBJ2-7; 14 bases match TRBD2. V was clipped by 6 bases and J by 1 base; unmatched bases: 5. The CDR3 covers 16 residues. The germline CDR1 and CDR2 sequences are MNHEY and SMNVEV (reference sequence). CDR3 residues: CASRRTSGRSSYEQYF. The DNA of the CDR3 is TGTGCCAGCAGGAGGACTAGCGGGAGGTCGTCCTACGAGCAGTACTTC.

This clonotype came up a few times. The chain links TRBV20-1 to TRBJ2-2; TRBD2 matches at 12 bases. The trim removed 6 bases at V and 6 bases at J, leaving 5 bases unmatched. The CDR3 runs 14 residues. Germline V gene lookup returns CDR1 DFQATT and CDR2 SNEGSKA (reference sequence). In DNA form, the CDR3 reads TGCAGTGCCCGGACTAGCGGGATCTCCGGGGAGCTGTTTTTT. It translates to CSARTSGISGELFF.

A few counts support this clonotype. This sequence joins TRBV12-3 or TRBV12-4 and TRBJ2-3, with 7 bases aligning to TRBD2. Losses at the gene ends were 5 bases for V and 8 bases for J; bases not matched to a gene: 16. The CDR3 extends over 16 amino acids. The CDR3 loop is CASSLNSGIPRGTQYF. The CDR3 DNA reads as TGTGCCAGCAGTCTAAACAGCGGGATCCCCAGAGGTACGCAGTATTTT.

This clonotype was counted ten times or more. The rearrangement links TRBV12-3 or TRBV12-4 to TRBJ2-7; 10 bases are shared with TRBD2. The CDR3 extends over 15 amino acids. V lost 3 bases, J lost 4 bases, and 6 bases stayed unmatched. CDR3 bases: TGTGCCAGCAGTTTGTTAGCGGGAGGTGGTTACGAGCAGTACTTC. Amino acids: CASSLLAGGGYEQYF.

The rearrangement joins TRBV20-1 to TRBJ2-2, with D possibly matching TRBD1 (6 bases). CDR3 length equals 14 residues. Germline V gene sequence: CDR1 DFQATT, CDR2 SNEGSKA (reference sequence). Trimming removed 3 bases from V and 6 bases from J, with 14 bases in between. The CDR3 DNA reads TGCAGTGCTAGTCTTACAGGGTTGGCCGGGGAGCTGTTTTTT. Its translation: CSASLTGLAGELFF.